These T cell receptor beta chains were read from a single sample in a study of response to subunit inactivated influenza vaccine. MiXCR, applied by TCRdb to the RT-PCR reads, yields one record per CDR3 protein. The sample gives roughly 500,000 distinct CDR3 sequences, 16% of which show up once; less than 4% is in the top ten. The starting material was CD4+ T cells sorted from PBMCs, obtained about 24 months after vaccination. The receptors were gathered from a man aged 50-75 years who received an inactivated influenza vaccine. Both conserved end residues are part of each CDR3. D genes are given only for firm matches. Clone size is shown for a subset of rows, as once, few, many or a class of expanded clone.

cdr3_nt: TGCAGTGCAAACACAGGGATCACAGATACGCAGTATTTT
cdr3_aa: CSANTGITDTQYF
cdr3_length: 13
d_call: NA
clone_size: many
v_call: TRBV20-1
j_call: TRBJ2-3

cdr3_nt: TGTGCCAGCAGTTCTTGGGGGCTTAGCACTGAAGCTTTCTTT
cdr3_aa: CASSSWGLSTEAFF
cdr3_length: 14
d_call: NA
clone_size: NA
v_call: TRBV12-3/TRBV12-4
j_call: TRBJ1-1

cdr3_nt: TGTGCCAGCAGCTTCTCAGGGGGAATGGGGACTGAAGCTTTCTTT
cdr3_aa: CASSFSGGMGTEAFF
cdr3_length: 15
d_call: TRBD1
clone_size: NA
v_call: TRBV11-2
j_call: TRBJ1-1

cdr3_nt: TGTGCCTCCAAGGACAGGGCGAACACTGAAGCTTTCTTT
cdr3_aa: CASKDRANTEAFF
cdr3_length: 13
d_call: TRBD1
clone_size: few
v_call: TRBV24-1
j_call: TRBJ1-1

cdr3_nt: TGTGCCAGCAGTTTAGCGCGACAGAGGCAATATTATTTT
cdr3_aa: CASSLARQRQYYF
cdr3_length: 13
d_call: NA
clone_size: NA
v_call: TRBV12-3/TRBV12-4
j_call: TRBJ2-3

cdr3_nt: TGTGCCAGCAGTTCCGGGACTAGCTTTGGCGAGCAGTACTTC
cdr3_aa: CASSSGTSFGEQYF
cdr3_length: 14
d_call: TRBD2
clone_size: few
v_call: TRBV7-2
j_call: TRBJ2-7

cdr3_nt: TGTGCCAGCAGCCAAGATGAGGGTCCTTCTGGGGCCAACGTCCTGACTTTC
cdr3_aa: CASSQDEGPSGANVLTF
cdr3_length: 17
d_call: NA
clone_size: many
v_call: TRBV3-1
j_call: TRBJ2-6

cdr3_nt: TGCGCCAGCAGCCAAACGTTACCGGGGTATGGCTACACCTTC
cdr3_aa: CASSQTLPGYGYTF
cdr3_length: 14
d_call: NA
clone_size: few
v_call: TRBV4-1
j_call: TRBJ1-2

cdr3_nt: TGTGCCTGGAGCCAGCTTGGGGACCCAAACGTCGGCTACACCTTC
cdr3_aa: CAWSQLGDPNVGYTF
cdr3_length: 15
d_call: NA
clone_size: NA
v_call: TRBV30
j_call: TRBJ1-2

cdr3_nt: TGTGCCAGCAGTATGTCAGGGTCAAATCAGCCCCAGCATTTT
cdr3_aa: CASSMSGSNQPQHF
cdr3_length: 14
d_call: NA
clone_size: few
v_call: TRBV6-1
j_call: TRBJ1-5

cdr3_nt: TGTGCCAGCAGCTTGTCGAACGGGGGGCGTCAAGAGACCCAGTACTTC
cdr3_aa: CASSLSNGGRQETQYF
cdr3_length: 16
d_call: NA
clone_size: many
v_call: TRBV5-5
j_call: TRBJ2-5

cdr3_nt: TGTGCCAGCTCCGGGGCACAAACACTCTACGAGCAGTACTTC
cdr3_aa: CASSGAQTLYEQYF
cdr3_length: 14
d_call: NA
clone_size: few
v_call: TRBV12-3/TRBV12-4
j_call: TRBJ2-7

cdr3_nt: TGTGCCAGCAGTTTAGCAGACAGGGGCAATCAGCCCCAGCATTTT
cdr3_aa: CASSLADRGNQPQHF
cdr3_length: 15
d_call: TRBD1
clone_size: few
v_call: TRBV12-3/TRBV12-4
j_call: TRBJ1-5

cdr3_nt: TGCAGTGCTAGAGACGTTCTAATGAACACTGAAGCTTTCTTT
cdr3_aa: CSARDVLMNTEAFF
cdr3_length: 14
d_call: NA
clone_size: few
v_call: TRBV20-1
j_call: TRBJ1-1

cdr3_nt: TGTGCCAGCAGCTCTTCTAGCGGGAGCGGGAATGAGCAGTTCTTC
cdr3_aa: CASSSSSGSGNEQFF
cdr3_length: 15
d_call: TRBD2
clone_size: NA
v_call: TRBV11-3
j_call: TRBJ2-1

cdr3_nt: TGTGCCAGCTCACCCCGCCCCGCCGCAAGCAATCAGCCCCAGCATTTT
cdr3_aa: CASSPRPAASNQPQHF
cdr3_length: 16
d_call: NA
clone_size: NA
v_call: TRBV18
j_call: TRBJ1-5

cdr3_nt: TGTGCCAGCAGCGAAGGGGGGGGTTTCGGGGACATTCAGTACTTC
cdr3_aa: CASSEGGGFGDIQYF
cdr3_length: 15
d_call: NA
clone_size: NA
v_call: TRBV9
j_call: TRBJ2-4

cdr3_nt: TGTGCCAGCAGTTTTGCGCTAGCGAGGAGCTCCTACGAGCAGTACTTC
cdr3_aa: CASSFALARSSYEQYF
cdr3_length: 16
d_call: NA
clone_size: NA
v_call: TRBV6-2/TRBV6-3
j_call: TRBJ2-7

cdr3_nt: TGTGCCAGCAGCACCGCCGGCAGGGCAAGTGGCTACACCTTC
cdr3_aa: CASSTAGRASGYTF
cdr3_length: 14
d_call: NA
clone_size: NA
v_call: TRBV7-2
j_call: TRBJ1-2

cdr3_nt: TGTGCCATCAGTGAGGGACTAGCGGCAGGCGGGGCCCAGTACTTC
cdr3_aa: CAISEGLAAGGAQYF
cdr3_length: 15
d_call: TRBD2
clone_size: NA
v_call: TRBV10-3
j_call: TRBJ2-5

cdr3_nt: TGCAGCGTAGGGGACGTATTGAACACTGAAGCTTTCTTT
cdr3_aa: CSVGDVLNTEAFF
cdr3_length: 13
d_call: NA
clone_size: few
v_call: TRBV29-1
j_call: TRBJ1-1

cdr3_nt: TGTGCCAGCAGCGTAGGACTCCGGGGCTATGGCTACACCTTC
cdr3_aa: CASSVGLRGYGYTF
cdr3_length: 14
d_call: NA
clone_size: NA
v_call: TRBV9
j_call: TRBJ1-2

cdr3_nt: TGTGCCTGGAGTGTACTAGGCTTGGATCCGTTCTTC
cdr3_aa: CAWSVLGLDPFF
cdr3_length: 12
d_call: NA
clone_size: NA
v_call: TRBV30
j_call: TRBJ2-1

cdr3_nt: TGCGCCAGCAGCCAAGGTGCCATCGGGGGCTCCAATGAGCAGTTCTTC
cdr3_aa: CASSQGAIGGSNEQFF
cdr3_length: 16
d_call: NA
clone_size: NA
v_call: TRBV4-1
j_call: TRBJ2-1

cdr3_nt: TGTGCCACCAGCAGAGGAGGGGACCGATATGGCTACACCTTC
cdr3_aa: CATSRGGDRYGYTF
cdr3_length: 14
d_call: NA
clone_size: NA
v_call: TRBV15
j_call: TRBJ1-2

cdr3_nt: TGTGCCAGCAGTAAAACAGGGGGCGTCGCCGGGGAGCTGTTTTTT
cdr3_aa: CASSKTGGVAGELFF
cdr3_length: 15
d_call: TRBD1
clone_size: NA
v_call: TRBV28
j_call: TRBJ2-2

cdr3_nt: TGTGCCAGCCGCCCCCAGCAGAACACCGGGGAGCTGTTTTTT
cdr3_aa: CASRPQQNTGELFF
cdr3_length: 14
d_call: NA
clone_size: few
v_call: TRBV7-2
j_call: TRBJ2-2

cdr3_nt: TGTGCCACCAGTGACGGGCAGGGACCTACAGATACGCAGTATTTT
cdr3_aa: CATSDGQGPTDTQYF
cdr3_length: 15
d_call: NA
clone_size: NA
v_call: TRBV24-1
j_call: TRBJ2-3

cdr3_nt: TGTGCCAGCAGTCCCGCCGACTATGGCTACACCTTC
cdr3_aa: CASSPADYGYTF
cdr3_length: 12
d_call: NA
clone_size: few
v_call: TRBV6-6
j_call: TRBJ1-2

cdr3_nt: TGTGCCAGCAGCCCCGGGTTTTCCTACAATGAGCAGTTCTTC
cdr3_aa: CASSPGFSYNEQFF
cdr3_length: 14
d_call: NA
clone_size: many
v_call: TRBV14
j_call: TRBJ2-1

cdr3_nt: TGCGCCAGCAGCCGCCAAGCGTTTAGCTCCTACAATGAGCAGTTCTTC
cdr3_aa: CASSRQAFSSYNEQFF
cdr3_length: 16
d_call: NA
clone_size: many
v_call: TRBV5-1
j_call: TRBJ2-1

cdr3_nt: TGTGCCAGTGAAGGCGGTGCTAACTATGGCTACACCTTC
cdr3_aa: CASEGGANYGYTF
cdr3_length: 13
d_call: NA
clone_size: few
v_call: TRBV14
j_call: TRBJ1-2

cdr3_nt: TGTGCCAGCGGAATTACCGGGACAGGGTATGAAAAACTGTTTTTT
cdr3_aa: CASGITGTGYEKLFF
cdr3_length: 15
d_call: TRBD1
clone_size: NA
v_call: TRBV2
j_call: TRBJ1-4

cdr3_nt: TGTGCCAGCAGATGGACAGGGGGTTACAATGAGCAGTTCTTC
cdr3_aa: CASRWTGGYNEQFF
cdr3_length: 14
d_call: TRBD1
clone_size: few
v_call: TRBV27
j_call: TRBJ2-1

cdr3_nt: TGTGCCAGCAGTGTTGGGGACGGAAAGACCCAGTACTTC
cdr3_aa: CASSVGDGKTQYF
cdr3_length: 13
d_call: NA
clone_size: few
v_call: TRBV25-1
j_call: TRBJ2-5

cdr3_nt: TGCAGCGTTGTACGGTTCCCCTACGAGCAGTACTTC
cdr3_aa: CSVVRFPYEQYF
cdr3_length: 12
d_call: NA
clone_size: NA
v_call: TRBV29-1
j_call: TRBJ2-7

cdr3_nt: TGTGCCAGCATCCACAGCGGGAGGGCCTCGAATGAGCAGTTCTTC
cdr3_aa: CASIHSGRASNEQFF
cdr3_length: 15
d_call: TRBD2
clone_size: NA
v_call: TRBV5-4
j_call: TRBJ2-1

cdr3_nt: TGTGCCAGCAGATCAGGGGGGCCGGCCTACGAGCAGTACTTC
cdr3_aa: CASRSGGPAYEQYF
cdr3_length: 14
d_call: NA
clone_size: few
v_call: TRBV28
j_call: TRBJ2-7

cdr3_nt: TGCGCCAGCAGCTTGCAGGGTCCTAGCACAGATACGCAGTATTTT
cdr3_aa: CASSLQGPSTDTQYF
cdr3_length: 15
d_call: NA
clone_size: many
v_call: TRBV5-1
j_call: TRBJ2-3

cdr3_nt: TGTGCCAGCAGCCGCCCAGCAGGGTCCTACGAGCAGTACTTC
cdr3_aa: CASSRPAGSYEQYF
cdr3_length: 14
d_call: NA
clone_size: few
v_call: TRBV5-5
j_call: TRBJ2-7